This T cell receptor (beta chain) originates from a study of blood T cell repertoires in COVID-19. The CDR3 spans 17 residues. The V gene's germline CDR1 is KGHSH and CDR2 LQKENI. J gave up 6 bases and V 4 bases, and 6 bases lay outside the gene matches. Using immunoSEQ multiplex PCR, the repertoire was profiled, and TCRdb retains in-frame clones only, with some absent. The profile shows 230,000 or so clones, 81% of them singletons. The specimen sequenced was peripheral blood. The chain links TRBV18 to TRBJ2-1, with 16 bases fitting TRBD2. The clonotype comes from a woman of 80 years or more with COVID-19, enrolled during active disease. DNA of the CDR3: TGTGCCAGCTCACGCCCGGGACTAGCGGGGGGGCGCAATGAGCAGTTCTTC. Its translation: CASSRPGLAGGRNEQFF.